Listed below are T cell receptor beta chains from one sample, sequenced in a study of long-term antiretroviral therapy in people with HIV. Repertoires were generated with immunoSEQ multiplex PCR, while TCRdb's copy carries only in-frame clones and drops some. The sample has roughly 18,000 clones; 91% are singletons. The specimen comprised unsorted PBMCs, sampled 3 years after starting antiretroviral therapy. These receptors originate from a man between 50 and 59 years old with HIV. CDR3s include the opening cysteine and the closing phenylalanine or tryptophan. D genes are given only for firm matches. A row's size may be missing; if present it is once, few, many or a size class.

J gene	D gene	V gene	clone size	CDR3 protein	CDR3 DNA
TRBJ2-7	TRBD2	TRBV2	NA	CASSENERGGTYF	TGTGCCAGCAGTGAAAACGAGCGGGGGGGCACGTACTTC
TRBJ1-2	NA	TRBV25-1	NA	CASSGDGTFPLANYGYTF	TGTGCCAGCTCAGGGGACGGGACTTTTCCTCTTGCTAACTATGGCTACACCTTC
TRBJ1-1	NA	TRBV2	NA	CASRAPGSEAFF	TGTGCCAGCAGAGCCCCCGGCAGCGAAGCTTTCTTT
TRBJ1-4	NA	TRBV4-3	NA	CASSRGFATNEKLFF	TGCGCCAGCAGTAGGGGCTTTGCAACTAATGAAAAACTGTTTTTT
TRBJ2-7	TRBD1	TRBV9	NA	CASSAGTGSSYEQYF	TGTGCCAGCAGCGCCGGGACAGGGAGCTCCTACGAGCAGTACTTC
TRBJ2-3	TRBD2	TRBV19	NA	CASSKGLAGGGTDTQYF	TGTGCCAGTAGTAAGGGACTAGCGGGGGGGGGCACAGATACGCAGTATTTT
TRBJ2-1	TRBD2	TRBV13	NA	CASSLTSGGRSSYNEQFF	TGTGCCAGCAGCTTAACTAGCGGGGGCCGAAGCTCCTACAATGAGCAGTTCTTC
TRBJ2-3	TRBD2	TRBV9	medium-sized	CASSKRAGGPGTDTQYF	TGTGCCAGCAGCAAACGAGCGGGGGGGCCCGGCACAGATACGCAGTATTTT
TRBJ2-7	NA	TRBV29-1	NA	CSVEGGTSYEQYF	TGCAGCGTTGAAGGGGGAACCTCCTACGAGCAGTACTTC
TRBJ1-1	NA	TRBV11-2	NA	CASSLGAGRIRTEAFF	TGTGCCAGCAGCTTAGGGGCAGGGCGGATTCGGACTGAAGCTTTCTTT
TRBJ2-3	TRBD1	TRBV6-1	NA	CASKIGTGSGDTQYF	TGTGCCAGCAAGATCGGGACAGGGTCCGGAGATACGCAGTATTTT
TRBJ2-7	NA	TRBV27	NA	CASSYGSRRDEQYF	TGTGCCAGCAGTTATGGGAGCCGGCGGGACGAGCAGTACTTC
TRBJ2-7	TRBD1	TRBV18	NA	CASSPPPTGIGFYEQYF	TGTGCCAGCTCACCACCGCCGACAGGGATTGGGTTCTACGAGCAGTACTTC
TRBJ1-1	TRBD1	TRBV5-1	few	CASSPIQGGTGVFRPEAFF	TGCGCCAGCAGCCCTATCCAAGGGGGGACAGGGGTGTTTCGCCCTGAAGCTTTCTTT
TRBJ1-2	NA	TRBV6-5	NA	CASSYSQGNGYTF	TGTGCCAGCAGTTACAGTCAGGGGAATGGCTACACCTTC
TRBJ1-1	NA	TRBV25-1	NA	CASSGGAEAFF	TGTGCCAGCAGTGGGGGCGCTGAAGCTTTCTTT
TRBJ1-2	NA	TRBV13	NA	CASSLTEGYYGYTF	TGTGCCAGCAGCTTGACAGAAGGATATTATGGCTACACCTTC
TRBJ2-7	NA	TRBV2	NA	CASSVSSLNSGVYEQYF	TGTGCCAGCAGTGTTTCCTCTCTTAACAGTGGGGTGTACGAGCAGTACTTC
TRBJ1-2	TRBD1	TRBV28	few	CASSLGDRANYGYTF	TGTGCCAGCAGTTTAGGGGACAGAGCGAACTATGGCTACACCTTC
TRBJ2-2	TRBD2	TRBV15	NA	CATRGGRGPTGELFF	TGTGCCACCCGGGGGGGCAGGGGACCCACCGGGGAGCTGTTTTTT
TRBJ2-3	TRBD1	TRBV19	once	CASSTGQGATDTQYF	TGTGCCAGTAGTACGGGACAGGGTGCGACAGATACGCAGTATTTT
TRBJ1-2	NA	TRBV7-2	NA	CASSFDLALNYGYTF	TGTGCCAGCAGCTTCGATCTAGCCCTTAACTATGGCTACACCTTC
TRBJ2-7	NA	TRBV4-3	NA	CASSQGSEQYF	TGCGCCAGCAGCCAAGGGTCCGAGCAGTACTTC
TRBJ2-1	NA	TRBV5-6	NA	CASSFITGNEQFF	TGTGCCAGCAGCTTTATTACAGGGAATGAGCAGTTCTTC
TRBJ2-7	TRBD1	TRBV7-9	NA	CASSLGIGDRGQEQYF	TGTGCCAGCAGCTTAGGGATAGGGGACAGGGGGCAAGAGCAGTACTTC
TRBJ1-1	NA	TRBV7-3	NA	CASSPQGVSDTEAFF	TGTGCCAGCAGCCCACAGGGCGTATCAGACACTGAAGCTTTCTTT
TRBJ2-1	NA	TRBV11-2	NA	CASSLQTSRVNEQFF	TGTGCCAGCAGCTTGCAAACTAGTAGGGTGAATGAGCAGTTCTTC
TRBJ1-1	NA	TRBV4-3	NA	CASSQDWGTEAFF	TGCGCCAGCAGCCAAGACTGGGGGACTGAAGCTTTCTTT
TRBJ2-3	NA	TRBV19	NA	CASRTGSDTQYF	TGTGCCAGTAGGACCGGTTCAGATACGCAGTATTTT
TRBJ2-4	NA	TRBV21-1	NA	CASSKMSRAAKNIQYF	TGTGCCAGCAGCAAAATGTCGAGGGCGGCCAAAAACATTCAGTACTTC
TRBJ2-2	NA	TRBV6-5	NA	CASSLLTGELFF	TGTGCCAGCAGTCTGCTCACCGGGGAGCTGTTTTTT
TRBJ1-5	TRBD1	TRBV30	few	CAWSGTGDQPQHF	TGTGCCTGGTCCGGGACAGGGGATCAGCCCCAGCATTTT
TRBJ1-6	TRBD1	TRBV27	NA	CASSPLTGEINSPLHF	TGTGCCAGCAGTCCACTGACAGGGGAAATCAATTCACCCCTCCACTTT
TRBJ2-5	NA	TRBV5-4	once	CASSLVRQETQYF	TGTGCCAGCAGCTTGGTTCGCCAAGAGACCCAGTACTTC
TRBJ1-3	NA	TRBV10-3	NA	CAIRGTGPLSGNTIYF	TGTGCCATCAGGGGAACAGGGCCCCTCTCTGGAAACACCATATATTTT